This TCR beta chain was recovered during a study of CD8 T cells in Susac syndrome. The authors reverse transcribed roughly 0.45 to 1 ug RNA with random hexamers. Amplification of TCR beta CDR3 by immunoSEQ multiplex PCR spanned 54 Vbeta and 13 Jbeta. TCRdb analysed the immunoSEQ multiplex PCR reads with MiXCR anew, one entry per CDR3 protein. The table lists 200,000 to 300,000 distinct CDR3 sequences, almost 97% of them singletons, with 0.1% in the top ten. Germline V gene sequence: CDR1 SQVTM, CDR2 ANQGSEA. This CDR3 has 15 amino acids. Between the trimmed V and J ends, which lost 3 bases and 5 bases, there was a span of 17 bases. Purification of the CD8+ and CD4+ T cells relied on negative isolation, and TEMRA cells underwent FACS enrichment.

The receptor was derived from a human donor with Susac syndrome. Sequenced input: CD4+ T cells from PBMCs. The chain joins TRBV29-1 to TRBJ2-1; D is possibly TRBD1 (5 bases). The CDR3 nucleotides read TGCAGCGTTGACGAGGTTAGGGGTTTGAACAATGAGCAGTTCTTC. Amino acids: CSVDEVRGLNNEQFF.